This TCR beta chain was recovered during a study of monozygotic twins with inflammatory bowel disease. The CDR3 extends over 13 amino acids. cDNA for each sample came from eight separate reactions. Researchers used template switching to add UMIs featuring a 6-nucleotide sample barcode. No DNA is given; TCRdb re-called the 5' RACE reads and lists each CDR3 protein once. The sample table includes nearly 450,000 distinct CDR3 sequences. This TCR came from a human donor with ulcerative colitis or Crohn's disease, or a healthy co-twin of an affected twin (not recorded which). Sample: blood. The chain recombines TRBV21-1 with TRBJ2-2. TRBV21-1 is shown as a pseudogene. The CDR3 loop reads CASSKICIGELFF.